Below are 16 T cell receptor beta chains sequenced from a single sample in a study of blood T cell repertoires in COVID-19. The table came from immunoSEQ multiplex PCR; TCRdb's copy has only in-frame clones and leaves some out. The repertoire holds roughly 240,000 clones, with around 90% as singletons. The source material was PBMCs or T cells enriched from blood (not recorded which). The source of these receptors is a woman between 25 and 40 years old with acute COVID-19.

CDR3 loop: CASGRGGGVDEQYF. The CDR3 DNA follows: TGTGCCAGCGGCCGAGGCGGGGGTGTGGACGAGCAGTACTTC. This chain uses TRBV5-4 with TRBJ2-7; TRBD2 aligns across 7 bases. Trimming removed 7 bases from V and 5 bases from J; junction bases left unmatched: 12. The V gene's germline CDR1 is SGHNT and CDR2 YYREEE (reference sequence). This CDR3 spans 14 amino acids. Using reference TRBV5-4 and TRBJ2-7 for the parts outside the CDR3, the full variable domain is ETGVTQSPTHLIKTRGQQVTLRCSSQSGHNTVSWYQQALGQGPQFIFQYYREEENGRGNFPPRFSGLQFPNYSSELNVNALELDDSALYLCASGRGGGVDEQYFGPGTRLTVT.

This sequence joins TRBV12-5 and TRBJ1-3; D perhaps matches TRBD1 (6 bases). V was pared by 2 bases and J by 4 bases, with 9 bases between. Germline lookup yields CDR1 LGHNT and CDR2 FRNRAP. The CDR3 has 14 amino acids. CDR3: CASGLNREGNTIYF. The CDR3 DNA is TGTGCTAGTGGTTTGAACAGGGAGGGAAACACCATATATTTT.

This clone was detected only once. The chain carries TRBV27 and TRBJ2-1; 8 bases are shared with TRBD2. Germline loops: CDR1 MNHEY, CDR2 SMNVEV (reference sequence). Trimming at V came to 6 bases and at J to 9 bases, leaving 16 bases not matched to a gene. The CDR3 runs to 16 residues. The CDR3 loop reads CASSSLDPGGRGEQFF. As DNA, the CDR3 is TGTGCCAGCAGCAGTCTGGATCCGGGGGGGCGGGGTGAGCAGTTCTTC.

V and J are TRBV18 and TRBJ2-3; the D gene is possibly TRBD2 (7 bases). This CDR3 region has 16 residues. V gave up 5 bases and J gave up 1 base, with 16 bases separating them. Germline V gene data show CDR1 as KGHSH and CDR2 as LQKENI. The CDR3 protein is CASSARGGGGTDTQYF. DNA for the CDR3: TGTGCCAGCTCAGCACGTGGGGGGGGCGGCACAGATACGCAGTATTTT.

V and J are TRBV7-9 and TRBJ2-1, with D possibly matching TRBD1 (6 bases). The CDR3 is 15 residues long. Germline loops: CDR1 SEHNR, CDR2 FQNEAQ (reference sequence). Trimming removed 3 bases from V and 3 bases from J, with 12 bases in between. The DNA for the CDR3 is TGTGCCAGCAGCTTTGGACAGATATTCTACAATGAGCAGTTCTTC. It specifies CASSFGQIFYNEQFF.

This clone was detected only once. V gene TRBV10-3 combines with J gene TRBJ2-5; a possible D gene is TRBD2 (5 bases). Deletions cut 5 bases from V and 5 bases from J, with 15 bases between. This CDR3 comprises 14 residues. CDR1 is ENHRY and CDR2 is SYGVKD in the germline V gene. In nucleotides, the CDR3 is TGTGCCATCAGTCCCGATCTCGGCGGGGAGACCCAGTACTTC. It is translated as CAISPDLGGETQYF.

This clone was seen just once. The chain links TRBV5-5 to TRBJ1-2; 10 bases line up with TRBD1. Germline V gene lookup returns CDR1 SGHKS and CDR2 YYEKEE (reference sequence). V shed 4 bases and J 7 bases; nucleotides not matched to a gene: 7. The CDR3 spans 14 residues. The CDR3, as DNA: TGTGCCAGCAGCGTAGGGACAGGGGTCGGTGGCTACACCTTC. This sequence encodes CASSVGTGVGGYTF.

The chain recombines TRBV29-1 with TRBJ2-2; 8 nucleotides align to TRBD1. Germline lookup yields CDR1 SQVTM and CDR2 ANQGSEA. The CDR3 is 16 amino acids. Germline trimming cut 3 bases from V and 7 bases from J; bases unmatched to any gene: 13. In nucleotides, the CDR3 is TGCAGCGTTGAGCGGGGCAGGGGGCGCTCGGTCGGGGAGCTGTTTTTT. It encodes CSVERGRGRSVGELFF.

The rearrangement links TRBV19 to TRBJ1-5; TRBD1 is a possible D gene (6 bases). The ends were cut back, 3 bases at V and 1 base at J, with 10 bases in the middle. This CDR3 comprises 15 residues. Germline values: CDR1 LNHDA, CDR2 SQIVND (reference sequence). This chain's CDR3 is CASSISGTSNQPQHF. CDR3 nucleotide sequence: TGTGCCAGTAGTATCTCAGGGACAAGCAATCAGCCCCAGCATTTT.

The CDR3: CASRRDRYNEQFF. CDR3 in DNA: TGTGCCAGCCGCCGGGACAGATACAATGAGCAGTTCTTC. The chain employs TRBV27 and TRBJ2-1, with 7 nucleotides matching TRBD1. V shed 8 bases, J shed 4 bases, and the junction held 5 bases outside the gene matches. In germline, CDR1 is MNHEY, CDR2 SMNVEV (reference sequence). There are 13 residues in the CDR3.

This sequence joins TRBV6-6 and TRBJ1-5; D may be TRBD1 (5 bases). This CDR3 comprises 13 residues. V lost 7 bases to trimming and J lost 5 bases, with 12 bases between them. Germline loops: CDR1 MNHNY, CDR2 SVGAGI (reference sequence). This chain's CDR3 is CASTKGLDQPQHF. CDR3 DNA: TGTGCCAGCACCAAGGGGCTCGATCAGCCCCAGCATTTT.

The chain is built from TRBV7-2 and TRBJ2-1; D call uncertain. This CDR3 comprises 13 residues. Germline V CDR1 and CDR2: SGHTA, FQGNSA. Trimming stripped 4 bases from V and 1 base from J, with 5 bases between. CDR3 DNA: TGTGCCAGCAGCTCAAAATCCTACAATGAGCAGTTCTTC. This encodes CASSSKSYNEQFF.

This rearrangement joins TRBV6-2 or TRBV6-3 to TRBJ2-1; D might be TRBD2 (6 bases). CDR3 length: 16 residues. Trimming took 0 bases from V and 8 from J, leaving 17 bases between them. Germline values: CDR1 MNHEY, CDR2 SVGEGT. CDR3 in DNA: TGTGCCAGCAGTTACTCGGGGTTGGGGGGTCCCCATGAGCAGTTCTTC. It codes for CASSYSGLGGPHEQFF.

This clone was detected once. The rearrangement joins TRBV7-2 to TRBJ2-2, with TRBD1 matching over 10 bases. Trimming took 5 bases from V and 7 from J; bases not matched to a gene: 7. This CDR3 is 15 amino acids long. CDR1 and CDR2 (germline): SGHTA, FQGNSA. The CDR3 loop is CASSVTGGGVGELFF. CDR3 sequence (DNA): TGTGCCAGCAGCGTGACAGGGGGCGGTGTCGGGGAGCTGTTTTTT.

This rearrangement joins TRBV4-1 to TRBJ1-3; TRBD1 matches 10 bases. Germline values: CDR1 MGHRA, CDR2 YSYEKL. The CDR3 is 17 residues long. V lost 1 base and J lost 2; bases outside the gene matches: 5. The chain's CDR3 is CASSQVQGQGTGNTIYF. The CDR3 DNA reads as TGCGCCAGCAGCCAAGTCCAGGGACAGGGGACTGGAAACACCATATATTTT.

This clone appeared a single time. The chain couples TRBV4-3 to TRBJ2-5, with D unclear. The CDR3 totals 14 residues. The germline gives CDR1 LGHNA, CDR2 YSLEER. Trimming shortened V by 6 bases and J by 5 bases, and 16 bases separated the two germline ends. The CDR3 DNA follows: TGCGCCAGCAGTCTAAGTGGGTTCGGGGAGACCCAGTACTTC. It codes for CASSLSGFGETQYF.